This T cell receptor beta chain stems from a study of vaccination effects on CD4 cells after COVID-19. The V gene's germline CDR1 is MNHEY and CDR2 SVGAGI. V lost 0 bases and J lost 0, with 5 bases in between. This CDR3 region has 15 residues. Viral peptide pool expansion of antigen-specific CD4+ T cells preceded sequencing in the ViraFEST assay. After less than twelve days in culture, the CD4+ T cells were isolated. Participants were vaccinated with two doses of either the BNT162b2 or mRNA-1273 vaccine. This clone appeared a single time. Antigen specificity is unknown. Profiled with immunoSEQ multiplex PCR; TCRdb holds only in-frame clones, not every one. The table records 20,000 to 30,000 clones, 69% of them present only once.

The sample was CD4+ T cells from PBMCs cultured with SARS-CoV-2 spike peptides, taken after COVID-19 vaccination. The clonotype was recovered from a human donor who received a COVID-19 vaccine. V gene TRBV6-5 combines with J gene TRBJ1-4; D is ambiguous. CDR3 amino acids: CASSYSTPTNEKLFF. CDR3 sequence (DNA): TGTGCCAGCAGTTACTCGACACCAACTAATGAAAAACTGTTTTTT.